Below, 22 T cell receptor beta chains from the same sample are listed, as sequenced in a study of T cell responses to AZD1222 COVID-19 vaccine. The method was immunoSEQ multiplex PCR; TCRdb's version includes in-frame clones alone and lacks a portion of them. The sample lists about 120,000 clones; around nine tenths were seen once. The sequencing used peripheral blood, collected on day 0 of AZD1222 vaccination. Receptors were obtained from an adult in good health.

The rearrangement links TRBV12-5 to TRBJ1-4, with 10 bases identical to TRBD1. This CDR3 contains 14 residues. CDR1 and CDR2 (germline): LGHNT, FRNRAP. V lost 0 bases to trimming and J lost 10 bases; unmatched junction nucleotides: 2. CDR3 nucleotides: TGTGCTAGTGGTTTGGTCGGACAGGGGGGAAAACTGTTTTTT. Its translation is CASGLVGQGGKLFF.

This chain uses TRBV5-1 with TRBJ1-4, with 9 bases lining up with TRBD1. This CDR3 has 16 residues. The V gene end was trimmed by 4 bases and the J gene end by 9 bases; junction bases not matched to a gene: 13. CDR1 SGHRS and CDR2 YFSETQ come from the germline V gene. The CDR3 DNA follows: TGCGCCAGCAGCCCTGTTTACCCGGGACAGGGTCAAAAACTGTTTTTT. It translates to CASSPVYPGQGQKLFF.

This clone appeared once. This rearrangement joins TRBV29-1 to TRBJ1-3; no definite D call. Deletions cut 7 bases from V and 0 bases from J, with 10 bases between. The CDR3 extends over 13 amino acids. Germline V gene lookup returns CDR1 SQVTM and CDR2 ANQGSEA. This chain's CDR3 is CSAQQSSGNTIYF. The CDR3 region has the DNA TGCAGCGCCCAACAGAGCTCTGGAAACACCATATATTTT.

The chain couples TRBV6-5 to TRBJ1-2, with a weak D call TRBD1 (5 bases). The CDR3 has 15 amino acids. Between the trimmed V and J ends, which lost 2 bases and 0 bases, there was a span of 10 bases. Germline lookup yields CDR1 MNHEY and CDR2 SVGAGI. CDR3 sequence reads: CASSYTTVSNYGYTF. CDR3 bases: TGTGCCAGCAGTTACACGACAGTATCTAACTATGGCTACACCTTC.

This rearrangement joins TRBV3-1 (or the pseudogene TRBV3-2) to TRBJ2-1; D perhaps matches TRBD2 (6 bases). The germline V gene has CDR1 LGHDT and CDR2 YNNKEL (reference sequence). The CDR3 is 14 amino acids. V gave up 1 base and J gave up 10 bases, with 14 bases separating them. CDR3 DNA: TGTGCCAGCAGCCAAGCGGGGGAACAAGGGGAGCAGTTCTTC. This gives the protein CASSQAGEQGEQFF.

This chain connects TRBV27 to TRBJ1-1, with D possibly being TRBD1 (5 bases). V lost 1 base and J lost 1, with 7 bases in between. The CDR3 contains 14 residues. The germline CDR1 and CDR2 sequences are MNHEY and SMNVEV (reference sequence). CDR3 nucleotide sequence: TGTGCCAGCAGTTTATTAGGGGAGAACACTGAAGCTTTCTTT. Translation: CASSLLGENTEAFF.

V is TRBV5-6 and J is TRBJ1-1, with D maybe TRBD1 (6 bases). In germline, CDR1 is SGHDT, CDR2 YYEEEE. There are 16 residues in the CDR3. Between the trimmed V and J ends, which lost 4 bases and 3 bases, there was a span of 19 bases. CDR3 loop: CASSNRRGSSYTEAFF. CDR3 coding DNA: TGTGCCAGCAGCAACAGAAGGGGGTCGTCGTACACTGAAGCTTTCTTT. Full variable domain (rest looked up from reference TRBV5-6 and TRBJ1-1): DAGVTQSPTHLIKTRGQQVTLRCSPKSGHDTVSWYQQALGQGPQFIFQYYEEEERQRGNFPDRFSGHQFPNYSSELNVNALLLGDSALYLCASSNRRGSSYTEAFFGQGTRLTVV.

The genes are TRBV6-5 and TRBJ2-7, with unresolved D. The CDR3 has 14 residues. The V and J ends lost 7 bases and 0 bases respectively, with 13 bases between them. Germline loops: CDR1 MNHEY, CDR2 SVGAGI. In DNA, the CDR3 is TGTGCCAGCAAGTCCAGGACCTACTCCTACGAGCAGTACTTC. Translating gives CASKSRTYSYEQYF.

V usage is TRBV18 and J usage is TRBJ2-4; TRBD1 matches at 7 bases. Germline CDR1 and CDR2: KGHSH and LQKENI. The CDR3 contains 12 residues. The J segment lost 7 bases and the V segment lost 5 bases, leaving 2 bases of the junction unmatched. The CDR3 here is CASSNRGNIQYF. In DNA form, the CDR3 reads TGTGCCAGCTCAAACAGGGGTAACATTCAGTACTTC.

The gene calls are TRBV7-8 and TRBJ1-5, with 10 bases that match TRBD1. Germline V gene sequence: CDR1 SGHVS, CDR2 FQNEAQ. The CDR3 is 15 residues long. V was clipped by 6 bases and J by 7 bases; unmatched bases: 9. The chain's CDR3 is CASRETGGSAQPQHF. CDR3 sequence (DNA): TGTGCCAGCAGGGAGACAGGGGGCTCGGCGCAGCCCCAGCATTTT. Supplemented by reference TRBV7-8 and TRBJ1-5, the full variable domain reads GAGVSQSPRYKVAKRGQDVALRCDPISGHVSLFWYQQALGQGPEFLTYFQNEAQLDKSGLPSDRFFAERPEGSVSTLKIQRTQQEDSAVYLCASRETGGSAQPQHFGDGTRLSIL.

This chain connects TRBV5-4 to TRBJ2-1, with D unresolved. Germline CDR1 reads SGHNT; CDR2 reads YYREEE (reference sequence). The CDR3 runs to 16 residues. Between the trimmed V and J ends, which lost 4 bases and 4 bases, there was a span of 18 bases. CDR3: CASSLPGISTYNEQFF. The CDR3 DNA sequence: TGTGCCAGCAGCCTGCCAGGAATTTCGACTTACAATGAGCAGTTCTTC.

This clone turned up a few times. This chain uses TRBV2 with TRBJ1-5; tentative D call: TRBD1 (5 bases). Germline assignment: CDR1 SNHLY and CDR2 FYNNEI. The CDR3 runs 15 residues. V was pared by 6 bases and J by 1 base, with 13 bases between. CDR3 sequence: CASRRTRGSNQPQHF. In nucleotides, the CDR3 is TGTGCCAGCAGACGGACACGGGGGAGCAATCAGCCCCAGCATTTT.

CDR3 coding DNA: TGTGCCAGCAGCCAACCAACGGGGGCTATTGGAGATACGCAGTATTTT. It yields the protein CASSQPTGAIGDTQYF. The V gene is TRBV4-2, the J gene TRBJ2-3, with D perhaps matching TRBD1 or TRBD2 (6 bases each). V was shortened by 2 bases and J by 5 bases, with 17 bases between the two germline ends. CDR1 and CDR2 (germline): LGHNA, YNFKEQ. The CDR3 is 16 residues long.

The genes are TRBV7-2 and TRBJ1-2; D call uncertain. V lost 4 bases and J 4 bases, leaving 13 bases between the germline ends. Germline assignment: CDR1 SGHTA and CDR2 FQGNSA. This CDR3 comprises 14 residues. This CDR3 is CASSSRTDSYGYTF. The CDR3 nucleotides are TGTGCCAGCAGCTCTAGGACTGATTCCTATGGCTACACCTTC.

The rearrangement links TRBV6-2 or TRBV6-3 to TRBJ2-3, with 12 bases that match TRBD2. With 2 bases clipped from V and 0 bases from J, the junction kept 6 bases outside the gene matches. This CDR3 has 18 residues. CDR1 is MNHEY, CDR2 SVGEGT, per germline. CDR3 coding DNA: TGTGCCAGCAGTTACAGGCTAGCGGGGGGGAGAAGCACAGATACGCAGTATTTT. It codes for CASSYRLAGGRSTDTQYF.

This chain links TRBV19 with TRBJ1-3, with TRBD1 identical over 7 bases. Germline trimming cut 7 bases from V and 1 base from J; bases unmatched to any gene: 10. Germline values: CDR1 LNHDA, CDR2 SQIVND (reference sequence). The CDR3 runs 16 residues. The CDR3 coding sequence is TGTGCCAGTATGCTGGAGGGGGCTTGGTCTGGAAACACCATATATTTT. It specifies CASMLEGAWSGNTIYF.

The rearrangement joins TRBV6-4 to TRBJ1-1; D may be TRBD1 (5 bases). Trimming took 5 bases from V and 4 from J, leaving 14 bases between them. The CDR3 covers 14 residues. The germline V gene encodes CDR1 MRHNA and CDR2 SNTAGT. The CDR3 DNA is TGTGCCAGCAGTCCAGGGTTTTCAGGCACTGAAGCTTTCTTT. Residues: CASSPGFSGTEAFF.

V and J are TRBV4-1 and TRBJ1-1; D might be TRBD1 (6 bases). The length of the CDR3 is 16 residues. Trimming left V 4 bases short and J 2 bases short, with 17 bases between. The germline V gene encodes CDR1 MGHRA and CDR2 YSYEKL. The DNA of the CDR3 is TGCGCCAGCAGCCTCCAATGGGGGGGCTTTAACACTGAAGCTTTCTTT. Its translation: CASSLQWGGFNTEAFF.

CDR3 nucleotide sequence: TGTGCCAGCAGCTTGGACAGGGGTTCCTATAATTCACCCCTCCACTTT. Protein sequence: CASSLDRGSYNSPLHF. The chain joins TRBV5-6 to TRBJ1-6; TRBD1 matches at 7 bases. Unmatched junction bases numbered 1, after V lost 0 bases and J lost 1 base. Germline V gene lookup returns CDR1 SGHDT and CDR2 YYEEEE. The CDR3 is made up of 16 amino acids.

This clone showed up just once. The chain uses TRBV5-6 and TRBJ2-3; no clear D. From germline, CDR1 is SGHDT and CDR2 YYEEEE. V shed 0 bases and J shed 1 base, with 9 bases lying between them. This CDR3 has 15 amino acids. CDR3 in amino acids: CASSLDGFGTDTQYF. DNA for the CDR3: TGTGCCAGCAGCTTGGACGGATTCGGCACAGATACGCAGTATTTT.

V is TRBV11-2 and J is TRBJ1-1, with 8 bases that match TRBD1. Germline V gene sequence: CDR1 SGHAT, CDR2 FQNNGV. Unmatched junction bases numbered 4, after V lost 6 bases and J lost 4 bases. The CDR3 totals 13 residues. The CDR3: CASSRQGSTEAFF. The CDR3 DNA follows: TGTGCCAGCAGTCGACAGGGGTCCACTGAAGCTTTCTTT.

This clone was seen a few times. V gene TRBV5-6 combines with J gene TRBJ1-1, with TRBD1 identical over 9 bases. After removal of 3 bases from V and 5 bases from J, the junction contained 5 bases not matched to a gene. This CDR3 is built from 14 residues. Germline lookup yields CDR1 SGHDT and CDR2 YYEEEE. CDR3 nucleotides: TGTGCCAGCAGCTATACAGGGGGCAGGACTGAAGCTTTCTTT. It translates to CASSYTGGRTEAFF.